The 14 T cell receptor beta chains below were found in one sample sequenced in a study of blood T cell repertoires in COVID-19. Profiled with immunoSEQ multiplex PCR; TCRdb holds only in-frame clones, not every one. The repertoire holds under 200,000 clones, with 70% to 90% as singletons. Specimen: peripheral blood. All receptors come from a woman aged 55-75 years with COVID-19, enrolled during active disease.

The V gene is TRBV7-9, the J gene TRBJ1-1, with D perhaps TRBD1 (6 bases). Trimming removed 1 base at V and 4 bases at J, with 19 bases between. The CDR3 spans 17 residues. Germline CDR1 is SEHNR and CDR2 is FQNEAQ (reference sequence). The CDR3 spells CASSLVQGRWKTTEAFF. The CDR3, as DNA: TGTGCCAGCAGCTTAGTACAGGGAAGGTGGAAAACCACTGAAGCTTTCTTT. Full variable domain (rest looked up from reference TRBV7-9 and TRBJ1-1): DTGVSQNPRHKITKRGQNVTFRCDPISEHNRLYWYRQTLGQGPEFLTYFQNEAQLEKSRLLSDRFSAERPKGSFSTLEIQRTEQGDSAMYLCASSLVQGRWKTTEAFFGQGTRLTVV.

The chain combines TRBV19 with TRBJ1-6, with D unclear. The germline gives CDR1 LNHDA, CDR2 SQIVND (reference sequence). There are 14 residues in the CDR3. V dropped 5 bases and J dropped 7 bases, with 12 bases sitting between them. The CDR3 loop is CASSARELNSPLHF. As DNA, the CDR3 is TGTGCCAGTAGTGCCCGGGAGTTAAATTCACCCCTCCACTTT.

The chain uses TRBV4-2 and TRBJ1-1, with TRBD1 as a possible D gene (5 bases). Trimming shortened V by 0 bases and J by 1 base, and 12 bases separated the two germline ends. There are 16 residues in the CDR3. Germline lookup yields CDR1 LGHNA and CDR2 YNFKEQ. This CDR3 reads CASSQDENRRNTEAFF. CDR3 nucleotide sequence: TGTGCCAGCAGCCAAGATGAAAACAGGAGGAACACTGAAGCTTTCTTT.

This clone was seen a handful of times. V usage is TRBV7-6 and J usage is TRBJ2-1, with 8 bases aligning to TRBD2. The germline CDR1 and CDR2 sequences are SGHVS and FNYEAQ. This CDR3 has 18 residues. J lost 0 bases, V lost 1 base, and 8 bases had no gene match. CDR3 amino acids: CASSLVLGGGSSYNEQFF. The CDR3 DNA sequence: TGTGCCAGCAGCTTAGTACTCGGCGGGGGGAGCTCCTACAATGAGCAGTTCTTC.

The chain employs TRBV4-1 and TRBJ2-2, with D uncertain. V lost 7 bases and J lost 0, with 9 bases in between. In germline, CDR1 is MGHRA, CDR2 YSYEKL. The CDR3 extends over 14 amino acids. As DNA, the CDR3 is TGCGCCAGCACCTGGGCCCCGAACACCGGGGAGCTGTTTTTT. This translates into CASTWAPNTGELFF.

V and J are TRBV14 and TRBJ2-1; TRBD1 aligns across 7 bases. V shed 4 bases and J 4 bases; nucleotides not matched to a gene: 4. The CDR3 totals 14 residues. Germline loops: CDR1 SGHDN, CDR2 FVKESK. The CDR3 sequence: CASSPRDRYNEQFF. The CDR3, as DNA: TGTGCCAGCAGCCCCAGGGACAGATACAATGAGCAGTTCTTC. Full variable domain (rest looked up from reference TRBV14 and TRBJ2-1): EAGVTQFPSHSVIEKGQTVTLRCDPISGHDNLYWYRRVMGKEIKFLLHFVKESKQDESGMPNNRFLAERTGGTYSTLKVQPAELEDSGVYFCASSPRDRYNEQFFGPGTRLTVL.

This rearrangement joins TRBV4-2 to TRBJ1-5, with no clear D. Germline V gives CDR1 LGHNA, CDR2 YNFKEQ. V lost 4 bases and J 4 bases, leaving 11 bases between the germline ends. The CDR3 loop spans 14 amino acids. CDR3 coding DNA: TGTGCCAGCAGCCCTGGAGACGGGAATCAGCCCCAGCATTTT. Translated, it gives CASSPGDGNQPQHF.

The CDR3 sequence: CALRQNPNYGYTF. CDR3 nucleotide sequence: TGTGCCCTACGACAGAACCCTAACTATGGCTACACCTTC. The rearrangement links TRBV10-3 to TRBJ1-2, with D possibly matching TRBD1 (5 bases). Germline V lookup: CDR1 ENHRY, CDR2 SYGVKD. The CDR3 has 13 residues. Trimming removed 11 bases at V and 0 bases at J, with 13 bases between.

This sequence joins TRBV5-1 and TRBJ2-3; no clear D. This CDR3 is 13 amino acids long. Looked up from germline, CDR1 is SGHRS and CDR2 is YFSETQ. V was pared by 4 bases and J by 2 bases, with 8 bases between. The CDR3 bases are TGCGCCAGCAGCCCGTCTATCACAGATACGCAGTATTTT. Translation gives CASSPSITDTQYF.

V is TRBV9 and J is TRBJ2-2, with 10 bases matching TRBD2. There are 15 residues in the CDR3. The germline V gene encodes CDR1 SGDLS and CDR2 YYNGEE. J lost 4 bases, V lost 4 bases, and 4 bases had no gene match. The CDR3 here is CASSLAGVRTGELFF. The CDR3 DNA reads TGTGCCAGCAGCCTAGCGGGAGTGCGCACCGGGGAGCTGTTTTTT.

The V and J genes are TRBV11-2 and TRBJ2-2; D is possibly TRBD1 (5 bases). CDR3 length: 15 amino acids. Per the germline V gene, CDR1 is SGHAT and CDR2 is FQNNGV. V was cut by 1 base and J by 4 bases, with 10 bases left in between. CDR3 coding DNA: TGTGCCAGCAGCTTAGGGCAGGGCACCACCGGGGAGCTGTTTTTT. It translates to CASSLGQGTTGELFF.

The V and J genes are TRBV10-3 and TRBJ1-2; D not certain. This CDR3 has 13 amino acids. Germline V CDR1 and CDR2: ENHRY, SYGVKD. V lost 6 bases and J lost 6, with 14 bases in between. CDR3 loop: CAISYQVENGYTF. Here the CDR3 DNA reads TGTGCCATCAGCTATCAGGTTGAGAATGGCTACACCTTC.

This chain uses TRBV7-3 with TRBJ2-5; tentatively, D is TRBD1 (5 bases). V lost 3 bases and J 4 bases, leaving 15 bases between the germline ends. This CDR3 is built from 15 residues. The germline V gene has CDR1 SGHTA and CDR2 FQGTGA. The CDR3 reads CASSLTSGWGETQYF. The CDR3 coding sequence is TGTGCCAGCAGCTTGACTTCAGGGTGGGGAGAGACCCAGTACTTC. Looking up the rest from reference TRBV7-3 and TRBJ2-5 gives the full variable domain: GAGVSQTPSNKVTEKGKYVELRCDPISGHTALYWYRQSLGQGPEFLIYFQGTGAADDSGLPNDRFFAVRPEGSVSTLKIQRTERGDSAVYLCASSLTSGWGETQYFGPGTRLLVL.

The rearrangement joins TRBV6-6 to TRBJ1-3, with D perhaps matching TRBD1 (5 bases). Trimming left V 5 bases short and J 4 bases short, with 15 bases between. The CDR3 is 15 amino acids. CDR1 and CDR2 from the germline V gene are MNHNY and SVGAGI (reference sequence). Here the CDR3 reads CASSLQDIGGNTIYF. As DNA, the CDR3 is TGTGCCAGCAGTCTCCAGGACATAGGAGGAAACACCATATATTTT.